This TCR beta chain was captured in a study of shared clonotypes between healthy human individuals. Study information: The study enrolled a couple of women and a few men aged 18 to 49.

TCRdb's table, derived via immunoSEQ multiplex PCR, lists solely in-frame clones and lacks some. The sample has hundreds of thousands of clones, 95% seen once. Terminally differentiated effector memory CD45RA+ cells were excluded from the naive CD8 cells, which were CD45RO-negative and positively selected for CCR7. The V gene's germline CDR1 is SGHTA and CDR2 FQGNSA. Deletions cut 5 bases from V and 3 bases from J, with 13 bases between. This CDR3 is built from 14 residues. Comment on this clone: The target antigen is unknown.

Overall study findings and caveats: Sampling involved blood alone; tissue repertoires likely differ. Non-shared clonotypes were found to have lower generation probabilities than the clonotypes that were shared by all four of the sorted-subset donors. Four donors had roughly 5% of their naive CD4 clonotypes in common.

V gene TRBV7-2 combines with J gene TRBJ2-5, with TRBD1 as a possible D gene (6 bases). This sequence originates from a woman in her twenties or thirties in good health. Sequences were obtained from naive CD8+ T cells sorted from blood. CDR3 nucleotides: TGTGCCAGCAGCATAGACAGGAATGAAGAGACCCAGTACTTC. Translating it yields CASSIDRNEETQYF.